This record looks at one T cell receptor beta chain sequence and its context. These data belong to a study of blood T cell repertoires in COVID-19. Study-level background: Material from acute and convalescent COVID-19 was sourced from the United States, Italy and Spain. The cDNA or gDNA used as material had been derived from T cells, B-cell-depleted T cells, or PBMCs.

As handled by the study authors: It was from reference gene primer amplification that nucleated cell counts were estimated. TCRdb's table, derived via immunoSEQ multiplex PCR, lists solely in-frame clones and lacks some. The V and J calls and clone size are taken from that table; D and trimming were inferred from the DNA. Of 150,000 to 200,000 clones in the sample, 70% to 90% were seen once. The CDR3 totals 14 residues. Trimming cost V 0 bases and J 6 bases, with 11 bases left between them. From germline, CDR1 is SGDLS and CDR2 YYNGEE. This receptor was taken from a man aged 60 to 75 with active or convalescent COVID-19. The sequenced sample consisted of peripheral blood. The rearrangement links TRBV9 to TRBJ2-3, with a tentative D call TRBD1 (6 bases). CDR3: CASSVATGLDTQYF. The DNA for the CDR3 is TGTGCCAGCAGCGTAGCTACAGGGCTGGATACGCAGTATTTT.